This entry features one TCR beta chain sequence. This CDR3 has 13 amino acids. V was pared by 1 base and J by 2 bases, with 5 bases between. Germline CDR1 SGHAT, CDR2 FQNNGV. This sample was included in a study of cytomegalovirus exposure and HLA in healthy donors. Vbeta (60) and Jbeta (13) primers were used in the PCR. The data were produced by immunoSEQ multiplex PCR, yet TCRdb's version contains in-frame clones alone and is incomplete. The sample lists about 130,000 clones; around three quarters were seen once. Sequenced sample: PBMCs. The rearrangement joins TRBV11-2 to TRBJ2-5; D is uncertain. This clonotype originated in a man aged 40-49 years in good health and CMV-seropositive. The CDR3 DNA follows: TGTGCCAGCAGCTTAGCCCCACAAGAGACCCAGTACTTC. Its protein product is CASSLAPQETQYF.